Sequencing of this T cell receptor beta chain was carried out in a study of blood T cell repertoires in COVID-19. Study details: Acute and convalescent COVID-19 specimens originated in the United States, Italy and Spain. PBMCs, B-cell-depleted T cells, or T cells provided the cDNA or gDNA that made up the material.

This clone was observed many times. This CDR3 region has 13 residues. The V and J ends lost 0 bases and 4 bases respectively, with 6 bases between them. Germline V gene lookup returns CDR1 MNHEY and CDR2 SMNVEV (reference sequence). Clones were read by immunoSEQ multiplex PCR, and TCRdb kept only the in-frame ones, dropping some. The table lists around 110,000 clones, about 83% of them singletons. Residents of about two dozen US areas, aged roughly 18 to 89 years, made up the participants. Cohort assignment relied on participant-reported clinical history. The specimen sequenced was PBMCs or T cells enriched from blood (not recorded which). The V and J genes are TRBV27 and TRBJ1-2; D ambiguous. The clonotype originates from a woman in her twenties or thirties who had recovered from COVID-19. The CDR3 spells CASSLSRLYGYTF. As DNA, the CDR3 is TGTGCCAGCAGTTTATCAAGACTCTATGGCTACACCTTC.